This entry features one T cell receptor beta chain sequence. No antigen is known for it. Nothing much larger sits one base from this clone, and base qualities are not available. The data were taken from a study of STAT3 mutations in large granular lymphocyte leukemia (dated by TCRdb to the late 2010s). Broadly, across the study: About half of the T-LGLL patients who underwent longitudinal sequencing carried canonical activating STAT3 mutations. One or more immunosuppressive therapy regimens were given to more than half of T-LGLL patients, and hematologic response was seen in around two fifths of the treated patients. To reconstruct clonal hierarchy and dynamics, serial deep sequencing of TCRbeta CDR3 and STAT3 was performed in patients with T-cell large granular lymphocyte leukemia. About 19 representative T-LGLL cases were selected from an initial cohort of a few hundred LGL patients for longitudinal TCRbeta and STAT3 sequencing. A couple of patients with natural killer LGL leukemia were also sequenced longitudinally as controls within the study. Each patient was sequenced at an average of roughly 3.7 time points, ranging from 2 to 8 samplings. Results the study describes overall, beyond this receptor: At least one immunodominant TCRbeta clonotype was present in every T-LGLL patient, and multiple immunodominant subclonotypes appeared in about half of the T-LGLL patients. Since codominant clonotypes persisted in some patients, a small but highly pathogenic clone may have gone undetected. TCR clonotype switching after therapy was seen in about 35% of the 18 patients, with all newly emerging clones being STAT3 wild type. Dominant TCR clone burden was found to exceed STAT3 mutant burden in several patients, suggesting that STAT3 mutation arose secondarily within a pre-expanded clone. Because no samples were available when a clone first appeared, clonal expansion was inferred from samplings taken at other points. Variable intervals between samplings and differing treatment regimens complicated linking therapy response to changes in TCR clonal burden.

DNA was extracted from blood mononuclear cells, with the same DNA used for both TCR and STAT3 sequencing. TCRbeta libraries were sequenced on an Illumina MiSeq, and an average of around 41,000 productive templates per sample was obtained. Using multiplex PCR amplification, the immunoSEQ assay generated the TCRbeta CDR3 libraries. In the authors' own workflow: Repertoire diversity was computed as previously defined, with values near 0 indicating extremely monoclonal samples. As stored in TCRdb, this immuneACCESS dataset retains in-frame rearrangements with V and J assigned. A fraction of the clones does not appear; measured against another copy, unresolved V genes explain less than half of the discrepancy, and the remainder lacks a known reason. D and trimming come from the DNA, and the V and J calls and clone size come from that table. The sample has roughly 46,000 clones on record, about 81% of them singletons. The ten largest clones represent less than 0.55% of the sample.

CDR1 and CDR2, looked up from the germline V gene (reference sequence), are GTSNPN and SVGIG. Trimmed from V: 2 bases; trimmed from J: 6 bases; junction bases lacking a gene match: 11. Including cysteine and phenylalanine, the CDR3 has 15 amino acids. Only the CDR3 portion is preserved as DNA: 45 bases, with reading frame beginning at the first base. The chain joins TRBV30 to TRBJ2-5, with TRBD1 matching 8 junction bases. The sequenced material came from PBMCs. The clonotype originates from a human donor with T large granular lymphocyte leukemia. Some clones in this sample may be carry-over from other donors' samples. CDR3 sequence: CAWSHGQGPGKTQYF. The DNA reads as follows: TGTGCCTGGAGTCACGGACAGGGCCCGGGAAAGACCCAGTACTTC.